Below, 13 T cell receptor beta chains from the same sample are listed, as sequenced in a study of blood T cell repertoires in COVID-19. The method was immunoSEQ multiplex PCR; TCRdb's version includes in-frame clones alone and lacks a portion of them. Of 60,000 to 75,000 clones in the sample, around 88% were seen once. Sequencing used peripheral blood. These receptors were collected from an elderly woman with acute or convalescent COVID-19.

The chain joins TRBV12-5 to TRBJ2-5; D is perhaps TRBD2 (5 bases). The V end lost 5 bases, the J end lost 6 bases, and 16 bases lay between the germline ends. CDR3 length: 14 amino acids. Germline CDR1 reads LGHNT; CDR2 reads FRNRAP. The CDR3 region is CASGRGEPYQTQYF. CDR3 coding DNA: TGTGCTAGTGGTCGGGGTGAACCCTACCAGACCCAGTACTTC. The full variable domain, completed using reference TRBV12-5 and TRBJ2-5, is DARVTQTPRHKVTEMGQEVTMRCQPILGHNTVFWYRQTMMQGLELLAYFRNRAPLDDSGMPKDRFSAEMPDATLATLKIQPSEPRDSAVYFCASGRGEPYQTQYFGPGTRLLVL.

The chain joins TRBV14 to TRBJ1-2; TRBD1 matches at 7 bases. This CDR3 comprises 15 residues. J was trimmed by 5 bases and V by 4 bases; bases with no gene match: 10. Germline V gene sequence: CDR1 SGHDN, CDR2 FVKESK. In DNA, the CDR3 is TGTGCCAGCAGCCCGGTCTGGCAGGGGGTTTATGGCTACACCTTC. This gives the protein CASSPVWQGVYGYTF. The full variable domain, completed using reference TRBV14 and TRBJ1-2, is EAGVTQFPSHSVIEKGQTVTLRCDPISGHDNLYWYRRVMGKEIKFLLHFVKESKQDESGMPNNRFLAERTGGTYSTLKVQPAELEDSGVYFCASSPVWQGVYGYTFGSGTRLTVV.

This clone turned up a few times. The DNA is omitted, as the CDR3 cannot be located on it reliably, and the CDR3 follows TCRdb's listing. The chain joins TRBV5-1 to TRBJ2-5; the table's D call TRBD1 went unverified against the DNA. Germline assignment: CDR1 SGHRS and CDR2 YFSETQ. From its first to its last residue, the CDR3 has 13 amino acids. The CDR3 loop is CASSFGTGAPGYF.

The chain has TRBV19 and TRBJ1-2, with 8 bases matching TRBD1. The germline V gene has CDR1 LNHDA and CDR2 SQIVND (reference sequence). V trimming: 7 bases; J trimming: 4 bases; junction bases outside the gene matches: 8. This CDR3 is 14 amino acids long. CDR3 nucleotide sequence: TGTGCCAGTACAGAGCAGGGGGCAGGCTATGGCTACACCTTC. Its protein is CASTEQGAGYGYTF. The complete variable domain, with remaining parts taken from reference TRBV19 and TRBJ1-2, reads DGGITQSPKYLFRKEGQNVTLSCEQNLNHDAMYWYRQDPGQGLRLIYYSQIVNDFQKGDIAEGYSVSREKKESFPLTVTSAQKNPTAFYLCASTEQGAGYGYTFGSGTRLTVV.

This chain links TRBV7-8 with TRBJ1-6; 11 nucleotides match TRBD1. Germline CDR1 is SGHVS and CDR2 is FQNEAQ. This CDR3 has 15 amino acids. The ends lost 5 bases at V and 5 bases at J; junction bases unmatched: 2. The CDR3 DNA sequence: TGTGCCAGCAGCCGGGGACAGGGGGATAATTCACCCCTCCACTTT. As protein: CASSRGQGDNSPLHF.

This clone has a single count. The chain has TRBV5-1 and TRBJ1-1; D gene uncertain. Looked up from germline, CDR1 is SGHRS and CDR2 is YFSETQ. V lost 1 base and J lost 0, with 7 bases in between. The CDR3 contains 14 residues. In DNA, the CDR3 is TGCGCCAGCAGCTTGTACAACATGAACACTGAAGCTTTCTTT. The encoded protein is CASSLYNMNTEAFF.

The chain combines TRBV28 with TRBJ2-7, with D unclear. This CDR3 has 17 residues. Per the germline V gene, CDR1 is MDHEN and CDR2 is SYDVKM. Trimming took 5 bases from V and 4 from J, leaving 24 bases between them. CDR3 sequence (DNA): TGTGCCAGCAGTACTGCTGGGTGGCAGGCCATTCGGTACGAGCAGTACTTC. Translation gives CASSTAGWQAIRYEQYF.

The chain carries TRBV28 and TRBJ2-4, with TRBD2 as a possible D gene (7 bases). The V gene lost 5 bases and the J gene lost 3 bases, with 14 bases spanning the gap. The CDR3 runs 15 residues. In germline, CDR1 is MDHEN, CDR2 SYDVKM. CDR3 bases: TGTGCCAGCAGTGTCCCCGGGGGGCGCAAAAACATTCAGTACTTC. Amino acids: CASSVPGGRKNIQYF. Using reference TRBV28 and TRBJ2-4 for the parts outside the CDR3, the full variable domain is DVKVTQSSRYLVKRTGEKVFLECVQDMDHENMFWYRQDPGLGLRLIYFSYDVKMKEKGDIPEGYSVSREKKERFSLILESASTNQTSMYLCASSVPGGRKNIQYFGAGTRLSVL.

The J gene is TRBJ2-3, the V gene TRBV19, with 9 bases that match TRBD1. The CDR3 is made up of 16 amino acids. CDR1 LNHDA and CDR2 SQIVND come from the germline V gene (reference sequence). Germline trimming cut 3 bases from V and 1 base from J; bases unmatched to any gene: 5. The CDR3 DNA reads TGTGCCAGTAGTATTGGTAGGACAGGGGGCACAGATACGCAGTATTTT. It yields the protein CASSIGRTGGTDTQYF.

V is TRBV2 and J is TRBJ2-2; TRBD2 matches 7 bases. The CDR3 extends over 15 amino acids. Germline V gene sequence: CDR1 SNHLY, CDR2 FYNNEI. Trimming cost V 8 bases and J 2 bases; bases outside gene matches: 8. For the CDR3, the DNA is TGTGCCAGCGCGGGGAGGGGTCGAAACACCGGGGAGCTGTTTTTT. It translates to CASAGRGRNTGELFF.

The chain uses TRBV6-5 and TRBJ1-1; D is unresolved. Germline V lookup: CDR1 MNHEY, CDR2 SVGAGI. V shed 10 bases and J shed 0 bases, with 15 bases lying between them. This CDR3 is built from 14 residues. The CDR3 DNA follows: TGTGCCACCGGAGTCGGCGGGTTGAACACTGAAGCTTTCTTT. It translates to CATGVGGLNTEAFF.

This clone has just one count. The J gene is TRBJ1-4, the V gene TRBV28, with TRBD1 identical over 7 bases. V trimming: 5 bases; J trimming: 0 bases; junction bases outside the gene matches: 12. CDR3 size: 18 residues. CDR1 is MDHEN and CDR2 is SYDVKM in the germline V gene. The CDR3 is CASSPGGATGATNEKLFF. The CDR3 coding sequence is TGTGCCAGCAGTCCGGGGGGGGCTACAGGGGCAACTAATGAAAAACTGTTTTTT.

The table lists this clone with a count of one. The V call is TRBV3-1 (or the pseudogene TRBV3-2), the J call TRBJ2-1, with TRBD2 matching 14 bases. The V gene end was trimmed by 4 bases and the J gene end by 2 bases; junction bases not matched to a gene: 4. CDR1 is LGHDT and CDR2 is YNNKEL in the germline V gene (reference sequence). The CDR3 is 17 amino acids. The CDR3 DNA is TGTGCCAGCAGCCCAGGGACTAGCGGGGGAGCCTACAATGAGCAGTTCTTC. It translates to CASSPGTSGGAYNEQFF.